The entry below describes one T cell receptor beta chain. The antigen remains unidentified. The V and J ends lost 0 bases and 7 bases respectively, with 9 bases between them. The CDR3 loop spans 13 amino acids. The germline gives CDR1 PRHDT, CDR2 FYEKMQ (reference sequence). Method: immunoSEQ multiplex PCR; TCRdb's copy keeps in-frame clones and lacks some. The sample lists 55,000 to 85,000 clones, about 90% occurring once. This sample is drawn from a study of graft-versus-host responses after intestinal transplantation. Study summary: Transplantation in recipients was multivisceral, liver-intestinal, or isolated intestinal. Once they had received anti-thymocyte globulin induction, all recipients took tacrolimus and steroids for approximately three years. General study findings and limits: Peak GvH clone levels in circulation were associated with early post-transplant HvG declines. GvH clones were found in recipient marrow; some appeared first in ileum or blood.

The chain uses TRBV13 and TRBJ1-1; D perhaps matches TRBD1 (5 bases). This material consisted of unstimulated CD8+ T cells sorted from spleen or lymph node cells, taken before intestinal transplant. The sequence came from a human donor who received an intestinal transplant. The CDR3 spells CASSLGQGVEAFF. In DNA form, the CDR3 reads TGTGCCAGCAGCTTAGGGCAGGGTGTTGAAGCTTTCTTT. The variable domain in full, completed from reference TRBV13 and TRBJ1-1, reads AAGVIQSPRHLIKEKRETATLKCYPIPRHDTVYWYQQGPGQDPQFLISFYEKMQSDKGSIPDRFSAQQFSDYHSELNMSSLELGDSALYFCASSLGQGVEAFFGQGTRLTVV.